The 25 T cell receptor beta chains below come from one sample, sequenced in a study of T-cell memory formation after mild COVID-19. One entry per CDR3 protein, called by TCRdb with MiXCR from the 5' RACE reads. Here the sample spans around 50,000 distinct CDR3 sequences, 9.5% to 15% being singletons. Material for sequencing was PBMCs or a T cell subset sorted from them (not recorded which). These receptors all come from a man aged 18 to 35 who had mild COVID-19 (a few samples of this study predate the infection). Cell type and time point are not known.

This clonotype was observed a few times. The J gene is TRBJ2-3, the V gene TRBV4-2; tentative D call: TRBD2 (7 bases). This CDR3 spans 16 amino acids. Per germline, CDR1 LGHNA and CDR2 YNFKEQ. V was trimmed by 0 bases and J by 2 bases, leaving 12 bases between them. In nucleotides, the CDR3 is TGTGCCAGCAGCCAAGAAGGGGGGGTCCCCACAGATACGCAGTATTTT. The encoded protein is CASSQEGGVPTDTQYF.

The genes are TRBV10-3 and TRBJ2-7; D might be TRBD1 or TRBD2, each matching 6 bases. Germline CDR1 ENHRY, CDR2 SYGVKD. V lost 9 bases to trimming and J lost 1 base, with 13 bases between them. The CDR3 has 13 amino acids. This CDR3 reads CAIGGGGSYEQYV. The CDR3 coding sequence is TGTGCCATTGGAGGAGGGGGTTCCTACGAGCAGTACGTC.

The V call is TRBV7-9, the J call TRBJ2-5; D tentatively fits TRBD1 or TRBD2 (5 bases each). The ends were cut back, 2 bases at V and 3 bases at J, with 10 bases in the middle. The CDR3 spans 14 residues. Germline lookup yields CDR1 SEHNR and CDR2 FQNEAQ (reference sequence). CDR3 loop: CASSLMGVKETQYF. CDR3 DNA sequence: TGTGCCAGCAGCTTAATGGGGGTTAAAGAGACCCAGTACTTC.

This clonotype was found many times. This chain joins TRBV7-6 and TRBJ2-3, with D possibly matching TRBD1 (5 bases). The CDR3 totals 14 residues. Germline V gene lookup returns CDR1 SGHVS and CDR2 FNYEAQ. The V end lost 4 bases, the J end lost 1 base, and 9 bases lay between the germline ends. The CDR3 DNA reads TGTGCCAGCAGCTCCGGACAAGGCACAGATACGCAGTATTTT. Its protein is CASSSGQGTDTQYF.

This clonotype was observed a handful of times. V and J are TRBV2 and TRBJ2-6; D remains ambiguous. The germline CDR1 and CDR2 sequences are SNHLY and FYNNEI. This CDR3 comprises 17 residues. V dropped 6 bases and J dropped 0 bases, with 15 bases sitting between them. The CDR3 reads CASSPPTFRSGANVLTF. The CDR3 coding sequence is TGTGCCAGCAGCCCACCGACATTTCGCTCTGGGGCCAACGTCCTGACTTTC. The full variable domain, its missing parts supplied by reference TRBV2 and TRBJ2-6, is EPEVTQTPSHQVTQMGQEVILRCVPISNHLYFYWYRQILGQKVEFLVSFYNNEISEKSEIFDDQFSVERPDGSNFTLKIRSTKLEDSAMYFCASSPPTFRSGANVLTFGAGSRLTVL.

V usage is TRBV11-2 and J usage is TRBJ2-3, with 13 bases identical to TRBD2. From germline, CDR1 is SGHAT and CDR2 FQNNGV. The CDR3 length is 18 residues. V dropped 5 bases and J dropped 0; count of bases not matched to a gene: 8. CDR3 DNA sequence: TGTGCCAGCAGCCCTGGGACTAGCGGGGAGACTAGCACAGATACGCAGTATTTT. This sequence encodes CASSPGTSGETSTDTQYF.

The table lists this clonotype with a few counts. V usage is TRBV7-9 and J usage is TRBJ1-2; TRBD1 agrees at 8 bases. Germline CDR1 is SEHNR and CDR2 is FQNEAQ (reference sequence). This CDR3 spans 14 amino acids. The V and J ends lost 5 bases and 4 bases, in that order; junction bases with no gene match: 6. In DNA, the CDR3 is TGTGCCAGCAGCCCCCCCGGACAGGGCTATGGCTACACCTTC. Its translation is CASSPPGQGYGYTF.

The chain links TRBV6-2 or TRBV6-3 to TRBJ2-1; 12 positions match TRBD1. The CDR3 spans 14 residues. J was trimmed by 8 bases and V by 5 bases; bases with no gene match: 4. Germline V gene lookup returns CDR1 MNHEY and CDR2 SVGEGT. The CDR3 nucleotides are TGTGCCAGCAGTGGCGGGACAGGGGGCTATGAGCAGTTCTTC. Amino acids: CASSGGTGGYEQFF.

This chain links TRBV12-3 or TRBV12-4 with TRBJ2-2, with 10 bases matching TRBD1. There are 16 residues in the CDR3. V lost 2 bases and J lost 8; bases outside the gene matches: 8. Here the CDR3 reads CASSLPGTGVRGELFF. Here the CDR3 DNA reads TGTGCCAGCAGTTTACCCGGGACAGGGGTCCGTGGGGAGCTGTTTTTT.

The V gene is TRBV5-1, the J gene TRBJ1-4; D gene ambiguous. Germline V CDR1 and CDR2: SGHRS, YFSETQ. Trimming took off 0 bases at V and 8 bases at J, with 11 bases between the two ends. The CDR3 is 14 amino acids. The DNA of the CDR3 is TGCGCCAGCAGCTTGGAGGGTTCTTGGGAAAAACTGTTTTTT. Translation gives CASSLEGSWEKLFF.

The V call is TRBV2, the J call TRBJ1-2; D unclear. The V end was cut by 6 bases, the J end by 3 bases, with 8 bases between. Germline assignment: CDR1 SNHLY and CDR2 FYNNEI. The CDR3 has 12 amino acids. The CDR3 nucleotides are TGTGCCAGCAGGGCGGCGGACTATGGCTACACCTTC. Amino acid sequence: CASRAADYGYTF.

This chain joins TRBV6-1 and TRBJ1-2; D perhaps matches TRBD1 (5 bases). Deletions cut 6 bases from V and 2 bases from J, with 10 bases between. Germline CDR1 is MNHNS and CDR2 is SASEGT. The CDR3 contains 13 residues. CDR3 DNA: TGTGCCAGCAGGGACATCTTAAACTATGGCTACACCTTC. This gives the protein CASRDILNYGYTF.

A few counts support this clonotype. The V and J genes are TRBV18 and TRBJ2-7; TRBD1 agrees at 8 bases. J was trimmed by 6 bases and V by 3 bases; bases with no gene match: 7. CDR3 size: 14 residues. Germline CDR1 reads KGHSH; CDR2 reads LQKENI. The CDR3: CASSPLSGGSEQYF. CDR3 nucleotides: TGTGCCAGCTCACCTCTTTCAGGGGGCTCCGAGCAGTACTTC.

The CDR3 nucleotides read TGTGCCAGCAGGCCCGAAGGGGAGGTCGGCTACACCTTC. Its protein product is CASRPEGEVGYTF. The chain is built from TRBV7-9 and TRBJ1-2, with a weak D call TRBD1 (5 bases). Germline V lookup: CDR1 SEHNR, CDR2 FQNEAQ (reference sequence). This CDR3 contains 13 residues. Trimming removed 6 bases at V and 8 bases at J, with 16 bases between.

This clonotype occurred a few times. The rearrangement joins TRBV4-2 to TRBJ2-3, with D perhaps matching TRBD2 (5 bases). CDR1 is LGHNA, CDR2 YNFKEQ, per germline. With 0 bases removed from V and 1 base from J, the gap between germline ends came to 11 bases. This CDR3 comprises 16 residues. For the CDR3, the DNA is TGTGCCAGCAGCCAAGATCTATACGGGGGCACAGATACGCAGTATTTT. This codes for CASSQDLYGGTDTQYF.

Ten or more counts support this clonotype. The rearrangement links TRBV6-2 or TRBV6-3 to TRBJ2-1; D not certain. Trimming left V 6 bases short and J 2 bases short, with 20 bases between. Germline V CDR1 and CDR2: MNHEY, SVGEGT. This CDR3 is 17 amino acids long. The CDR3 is CASRVKTPRSPYNEQFF. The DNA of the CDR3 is TGTGCCAGCAGGGTTAAGACCCCTAGGTCCCCCTACAATGAGCAGTTCTTC.

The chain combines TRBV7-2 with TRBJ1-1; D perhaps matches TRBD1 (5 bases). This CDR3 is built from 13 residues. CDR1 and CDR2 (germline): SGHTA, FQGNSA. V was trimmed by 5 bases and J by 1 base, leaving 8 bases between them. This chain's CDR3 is CASSKTANTEAFF. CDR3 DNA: TGTGCCAGCAGCAAGACAGCGAACACTGAAGCTTTCTTT.

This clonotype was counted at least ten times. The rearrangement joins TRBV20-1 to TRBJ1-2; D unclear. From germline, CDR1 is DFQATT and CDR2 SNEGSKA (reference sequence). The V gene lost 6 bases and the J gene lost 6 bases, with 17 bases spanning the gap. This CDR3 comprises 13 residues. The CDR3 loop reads CSARSGLRHGYTF. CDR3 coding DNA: TGCAGTGCCAGATCTGGATTGAGGCATGGCTACACCTTC.

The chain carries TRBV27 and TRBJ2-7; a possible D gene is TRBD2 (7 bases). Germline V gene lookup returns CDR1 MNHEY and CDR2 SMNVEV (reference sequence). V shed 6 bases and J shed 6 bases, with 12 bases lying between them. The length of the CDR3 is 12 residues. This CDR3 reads CASSGGLGEQYF. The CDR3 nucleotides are TGTGCCAGCAGCGGGGGGCTTGGCGAGCAGTACTTC.

The CDR3 spells CASSLTGLNTEAFF. DNA for the CDR3: TGCGCCAGCAGCTTAACAGGGTTGAACACTGAAGCTTTCTTT. The chain joins TRBV5-1 to TRBJ1-1, with D possibly being TRBD1 (6 bases). CDR3 size: 14 residues. Per germline, CDR1 SGHRS and CDR2 YFSETQ. Trimming stripped 2 bases from V and 0 bases from J, with 8 bases between.

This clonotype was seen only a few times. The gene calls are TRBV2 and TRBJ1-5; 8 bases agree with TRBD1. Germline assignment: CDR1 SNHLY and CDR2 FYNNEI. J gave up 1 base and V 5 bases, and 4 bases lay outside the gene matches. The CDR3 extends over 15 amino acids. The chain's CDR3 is CASSQDRASNQPQHF. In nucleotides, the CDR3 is TGTGCCAGCAGTCAGGACAGGGCCAGCAATCAGCCCCAGCATTTT.

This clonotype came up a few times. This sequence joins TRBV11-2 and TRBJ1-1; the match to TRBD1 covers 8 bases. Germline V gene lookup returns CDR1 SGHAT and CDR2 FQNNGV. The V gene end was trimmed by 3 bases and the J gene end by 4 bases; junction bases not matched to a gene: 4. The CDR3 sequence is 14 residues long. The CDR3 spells CASSLTGDGTEAFF. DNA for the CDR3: TGTGCCAGCAGCTTGACAGGGGACGGCACTGAAGCTTTCTTT. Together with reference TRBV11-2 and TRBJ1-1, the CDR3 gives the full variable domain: EAGVAQSPRYKIIEKRQSVAFWCNPISGHATLYWYQQILGQGPKLLIQFQNNGVVDDSQLPKDRFSAERLKGVDSTLKIQPAKLEDSAVYLCASSLTGDGTEAFFGQGTRLTVV.

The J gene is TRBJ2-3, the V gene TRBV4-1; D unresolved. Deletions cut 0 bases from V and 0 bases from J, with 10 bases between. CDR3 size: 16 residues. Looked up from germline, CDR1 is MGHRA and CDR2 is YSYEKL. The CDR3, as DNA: TGCGCCAGCAGCCAAGAAGCATCCCCTAGCACAGATACGCAGTATTTT. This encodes CASSQEASPSTDTQYF.

DNA for the CDR3: TGTGCCAGCAGTTTCAGCGGGGGGGCCGAGGATACGCAGTATTTT. As protein: CASSFSGGAEDTQYF. The chain combines TRBV12-3 or TRBV12-4 with TRBJ2-3, with 10 bases lining up with TRBD2. The CDR3 sequence is 15 residues long. J gave up 6 bases and V 3 bases, and 6 bases lay outside the gene matches.

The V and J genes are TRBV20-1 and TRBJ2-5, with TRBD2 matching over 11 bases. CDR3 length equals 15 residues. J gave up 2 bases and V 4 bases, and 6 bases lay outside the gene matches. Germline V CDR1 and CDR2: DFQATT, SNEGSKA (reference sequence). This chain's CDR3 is CSAISTSGAQETQYF. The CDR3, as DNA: TGCAGTGCTATCTCGACTAGCGGGGCGCAAGAGACCCAGTACTTC.